These T cell receptor beta chains were read from a single sample in a study of T-cell memory formation after mild COVID-19. MiXCR was run by TCRdb on the 5' RACE reads, yielding one entry per CDR3 protein. The table records around 320,000 distinct CDR3 sequences, around 27% of them present only once. The sample consisted of PBMCs or a T cell subset sorted from them (not recorded which). The receptor set was obtained from an adult woman who had mild COVID-19 (a few samples of this study predate the infection). Cell type and time point are not known. CDR3s include the opening cysteine and the closing phenylalanine or tryptophan. A D gene is named only where the DNA matches it firmly. Part of the rows lack a size; the others show once, few, many or a class for expanded clones.

V	J	D	size	DNA	CDR3
TRBV5-1	TRBJ1-2	.	.	TGCGCCAGCAGCTTGGATCAGGGTACGAGCCGAGGCTACACCTTC	CASSLDQGTSRGYTF
TRBV15	TRBJ2-3	TRBD2	.	TGTGCCACCAGCAGGGGGGCTTGGACTAGCGGGCTCATGGATACGCAGTATTTT	CATSRGAWTSGLMDTQYF
TRBV20-1	TRBJ2-7	.	many	TGCAGTGCTAGTCTTGGGGGTAGGGCCAGCGGCTACGAGCAGTACTTC	CSASLGGRASGYEQYF
TRBV20-1	TRBJ2-5	TRBD2	.	TGCAGTGCTAGAGGACTAGCGGAAGAGACCCAGTACTTC	CSARGLAEETQYF
TRBV30	TRBJ1-5	.	.	TGTGCCTGGAGTGTACGTTCTTCGAGGCCCCAGCATTTT	CAWSVRSSRPQHF
TRBV24-1	TRBJ1-1	.	few	TGTGCCACCAGTGATCAGGCGTACACTGAAGCTTTCTTT	CATSDQAYTEAFF
TRBV18	TRBJ2-4	.	.	TGTGCCAGCTCACCAGTGGGTAGGCCGGGAGTAGCCAAAAACATTCAGTACTTC	CASSPVGRPGVAKNIQYF
TRBV7-7	TRBJ2-2	.	.	TGTGCGACGTGTGCACAGAAAGGTGGCGGGGAGCTGTTTTTT	CATCAQKGGGELFF
TRBV20-1	TRBJ2-1	TRBD2	few	TGCAGTGTTGTAGCGGGGGGGCCTTACAATGAGCAGTTCTTC	CSVVAGGPYNEQFF
TRBV4-2	TRBJ1-1	.	.	TGTGCCAGCAGCCAAGTACAGGGCCTGAACACTGAAGCTTTCTTT	CASSQVQGLNTEAFF
TRBV9	TRBJ2-7	TRBD2	.	TGTGCCAGCAGCCCGGGACTAGCGCCGTCCTACGAGCAGTACTTC	CASSPGLAPSYEQYF
TRBV7-8	TRBJ1-2	TRBD1	few	TGTGCCAGCAGCTTATATCCAGGGACAGACTATGGCTACACCTTC	CASSLYPGTDYGYTF
TRBV5-1	TRBJ2-7	TRBD1	.	TGCGCCAGCAGCTCCACGGGGACAGGGTATTCCTACGAGCAGTACTTC	CASSSTGTGYSYEQYF
TRBV5-6	TRBJ1-2	TRBD1	.	TGTGCCAGCAGCTTTCTGGGGCAGGGGGGTACTAGCTATGGCTACACCTTC	CASSFLGQGGTSYGYTF
TRBV7-3	TRBJ2-2	TRBD1	.	TGTGCCAGCAGCTCCGAGGGGACAGGGCTCGTCGGGGAGCTGTTTTTT	CASSSEGTGLVGELFF
TRBV6-2/TRBV6-3	TRBJ1-5	TRBD1	.	TGTGCCAGCAAAGGACAGGGTCGCAATCAGCCCCAGCATTTT	CASKGQGRNQPQHF
TRBV20-1	TRBJ1-6	TRBD1	.	TGCAGTGCTAGTGAGGGGGCGAACTATAATTCACCCCTCCACTTT	CSASEGANYNSPLHF
TRBV5-1	TRBJ2-1	TRBD1	few	TGCGCCAGCAGCTCGCACCTCCAAGGGACAGGGTTGAATGAGCAGTTCTTC	CASSSHLQGTGLNEQFF
TRBV4-2	TRBJ2-7	TRBD2	.	TGTGCCAGCAGAGCCCGGGCACCCGCGGGGGGGACCTCCTACGAGCAGTACTTC	CASRARAPAGGTSYEQYF
TRBV7-6	TRBJ2-1	TRBD2	.	TGTGCCAGCAGCTTACCCTATGCGGGAGTAGCGCGCAGTGAGCAGTTCTTC	CASSLPYAGVARSEQFF
TRBV5-6	TRBJ1-3	.	few	TGTGCCAGCAGCTTGGAGTTCTCTGGAAACACCATATATTTT	CASSLEFSGNTIYF
TRBV5-1	TRBJ2-7	.	once	TGCGCCAGCAGCTTCTCGAGTGGGAGAGAGCAGTACTTC	CASSFSSGREQYF
TRBV19	TRBJ2-1	.	few	TGTGCCAGTATGGTAGGGGGGTACAATGAGCAGTTCTTC	CASMVGGYNEQFF
TRBV4-1	TRBJ2-1	.	.	TGCGCCAGCAGCCAAGGAGCTCTGGCCCGCGGGGCCTACAATGAGCAGTTCTTC	CASSQGALARGAYNEQFF
TRBV20-1	TRBJ2-2	.	few	TGCAGTGCTAGAGATGAAGGGGTCACCGGGGAGCTGTTTTTT	CSARDEGVTGELFF
TRBV10-3	TRBJ2-7	.	few	TGTGCCATCAGTGAGTCGAATCTGGACAGCCTCTACGAGCAGTACTTC	CAISESNLDSLYEQYF
TRBV14	TRBJ1-2	.	.	TGTGCCAGCAGCCAAGAGCGAGGCTATGCCGGCTACACCTTC	CASSQERGYAGYTF
TRBV2	TRBJ2-1	TRBD2	few	TGTGCCAGCAGAAATAGCGGGGCACATGAGCAGTTCTTC	CASRNSGAHEQFF
TRBV12-3/TRBV12-4	TRBJ2-7	TRBD1	few	TGTGCCAGCAGTTTCTTACAGGGGGCCGAGCAGTACTTC	CASSFLQGAEQYF
TRBV7-6	TRBJ2-1	.	.	TGTGCCAGCAGCTTCGGGGATCGGATCGGTCAGCAGTTCTTC	CASSFGDRIGQQFF
TRBV27	TRBJ1-1	TRBD1	.	TGTGCCAGCAGTTCGAGACAGGGGACTTTCTTT	CASSSRQGTFF
TRBV5-5	TRBJ1-1	.	.	TGTGCCAGCAGCTTTCGGGGGGCGAACACTGAAGCTTTCTTT	CASSFRGANTEAFF
TRBV4-2	TRBJ2-1	.	.	TGTGCCAGCAGCCAAGATTTGGGGGAGGTGTTCTTC	CASSQDLGEVFF
TRBV20-1	TRBJ1-2	.	.	TGCAGTGCCCCACATTCGGGTGGTCCTGTGCTTAGCGGTGGCTACACCTTC	CSAPHSGGPVLSGGYTF
TRBV6-5	TRBJ2-2	TRBD2	few	TGTGCCAGCACTAGACTAGCGGGAGGGTACACCGGGGAGCTGTTTTTT	CASTRLAGGYTGELFF
TRBV9	TRBJ2-5	TRBD1	once	TGTGCCAGCAGTTTATGGACAGGATGGGGGGAGACCCAGTACTTC	CASSLWTGWGETQYF
TRBV11-2	TRBJ2-4	TRBD2	.	TGTGCCAGCAGCTTAATAGCGGGAGCGAGGGACATTCAGTACTTC	CASSLIAGARDIQYF
TRBV20-1	TRBJ1-2	.	.	TGCAGTGCTAGAGTAGCACAGGACCTCCCCGCTCACACCTTC	CSARVAQDLPAHTF
TRBV5-6	TRBJ2-2	.	.	TGTGCCAGCAGCCCATCCTCTGTGGGGGTGAACACCGGGGAGCTGTTTTTT	CASSPSSVGVNTGELFF
TRBV12-3/TRBV12-4	TRBJ1-2	TRBD1	.	TGTGCCAGCAGCGTGACAGGGATTAACTATGGCTACACCTTC	CASSVTGINYGYTF
TRBV20-1	TRBJ2-1	.	few	TGCAGTGCTAGATGGTGGGACTCCTACAATGAGCAGTTCTTC	CSARWWDSYNEQFF
TRBV5-1	TRBJ2-7	.	.	TGCGCCAGCAGCTTAAGCCTTTTCGCGGCAGGAATCGCTGCTTACGAGCAGTACTTC	CASSLSLFAAGIAAYEQYF
TRBV4-3	TRBJ2-3	TRBD2	.	TGCGCCAGCAGCCACGGTCGACTAGCAGGAGAGGATACGCAGTATTTT	CASSHGRLAGEDTQYF
TRBV24-1	TRBJ2-1	.	.	TGTGCCACCTCCGGCGCCACGGGAATTGTGTACAATGAGCAGTTCTTC	CATSGATGIVYNEQFF
TRBV29-1	TRBJ2-3	.	.	TGCAGCGTTGGGTCGTCTAGCACAGATACGCAGTATTTT	CSVGSSSTDTQYF
TRBV29-1	TRBJ2-3	.	.	TGCAGCGTCGCCGCAGGGATCCACACAGATACGCAGTATTTT	CSVAAGIHTDTQYF
TRBV7-9	TRBJ2-3	.	.	TGTGCCAGCAGCTTAGGGCGGAGCACCACAGATACGCAGTATTTT	CASSLGRSTTDTQYF
TRBV20-1	TRBJ1-2	.	.	TGCAGTGCTAGAGCCTCCCCGGCGGGTTTTGATGGCTACACCTTC	CSARASPAGFDGYTF
TRBV15	TRBJ1-4	.	few	TGTGCCACCAGCAGAGATGGCCAGTTGAATGAAAAACTGTTTTTT	CATSRDGQLNEKLFF
TRBV28	TRBJ2-3	TRBD1	.	TGTGCCAGCAGTTTATCTCGGACAGGGGGAACAGATACGCAGTATTTT	CASSLSRTGGTDTQYF
TRBV12-3/TRBV12-4	TRBJ1-1	.	.	TGTGCCAGCAGTTTGGCAGGCCCTGAAGCTTTCTTT	CASSLAGPEAFF
TRBV7-2	TRBJ2-5	.	.	TGTGCCAGCAGCTTAAATTCTCGGTGGGCAGAGACCCAGTACTTC	CASSLNSRWAETQYF